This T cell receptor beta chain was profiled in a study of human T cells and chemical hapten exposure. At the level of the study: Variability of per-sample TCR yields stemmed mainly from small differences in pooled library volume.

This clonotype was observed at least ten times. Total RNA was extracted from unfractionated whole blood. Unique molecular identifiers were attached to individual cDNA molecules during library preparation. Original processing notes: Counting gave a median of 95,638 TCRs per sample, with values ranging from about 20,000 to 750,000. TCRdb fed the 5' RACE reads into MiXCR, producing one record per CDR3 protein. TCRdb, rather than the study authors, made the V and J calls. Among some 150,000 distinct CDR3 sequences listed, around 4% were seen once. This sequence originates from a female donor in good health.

CDR3 bases: TGTGCCAGCAGGGGAAACTCTCCGCGGACTGAAGCTTTCTTT. Translating it yields CASRGNSPRTEAFF. The chain is built from TRBV28 and TRBJ1-1; D call uncertain. Between the trimmed V and J ends, which lost 6 bases and 5 bases, there was a span of 16 bases. The CDR3 loop spans 14 amino acids. Germline CDR1 is MDHEN and CDR2 is SYDVKM.